This TCR beta chain appears in the sequencing data of a study of shared clonotypes between healthy human individuals. CDR1 is MDHEN, CDR2 SYDVKM, per germline. V lost 2 bases and J lost 3, with 8 bases in between. CDR3 length equals 13 residues. Profiling relied on immunoSEQ multiplex PCR, and the TCRdb table lists in-frame clones only, not all of them. The data show approximately 530,000 clones, roughly 95% seen once. The V and J genes are TRBV28 and TRBJ2-7; D uncertain. The specimen sequenced was naive CD4+ T cells sorted from blood. Subset given: CD45RA+ positively selected. The clonotype was recovered from a woman aged 25 to 45 in good health. CDR3: CASSLHRNYEQYF. The CDR3 nucleotides read TGTGCCAGCAGTTTACACAGAAACTACGAGCAGTACTTC.